The 22 T cell receptor beta chains listed next were all sequenced from one sample in a study of T cell clonality in common variable immunodeficiency (dated by TCRdb to about 2015). Library preparation used the immunoSEQ multiplex PCR assay. TCRdb's version of the immuneACCESS table is confined to in-frame rearrangements and falls short of the full clone set. An unresolved V gene accounts for under half of the shortfall where checked; the remainder is of unknown origin. The data for this sample show tens of thousands of clones, each detected more than once. The ten largest clones capture 0.8% of the sample. The sample taken for sequencing was peripheral blood mononuclear cells. Receptors were obtained from a person aged 18 to 75 in good health.

For this clone: The CDR3 end lies 3 residues beyond the end of the read and is filled in from the germline J gene. This chain uses TRBV2 with TRBJ2-4, with 9 bases identical to TRBD2. The CDR3 has 16 amino acids. Germline loops: CDR1 SNHLY, CDR2 FYNNEI. Unmatched junction bases numbered 11, after V lost 6 bases and J lost 5 bases. The CDR3 protein is CASRRRLAETENIQYF. Partial CDR3 DNA: TGTGCCAGCAGAAGAAGACTAGCGGAGACCGAAAACATT.

In this sample, this clone turned up many times. Coverage ceases 3 residues before the CDR3 finishes, and the germline J gene fills in the end. The J gene is TRBJ1-2, the V gene TRBV19; a weak D match, TRBD1 (6 bases). V lost 5 bases to trimming and J lost 6 bases, with 19 bases between them. Germline loops: CDR1 LNHDA, CDR2 SQIVND (reference sequence). The CDR3 sequence is 15 residues long. The CDR3 sequence is CASSSRRGARDGYTF. The part of the CDR3 DNA that was read is TGTGCCAGTAGTTCCCGTCGGGGGGCAAGGGATGGC.

This clone was seen repeatedly, ten times or more. The CDR3 end lies 3 residues beyond the end of the read and is filled in from the germline J gene. This rearrangement joins TRBV12-5 to TRBJ2-1; no reliable D call. V lost 6 bases to trimming and J lost 1 base, with 10 bases between them. The V gene's germline CDR1 is LGHNT and CDR2 FRNRAP. The CDR3 length is 14 residues. The sequenced part of the CDR3 DNA is TGTGCTAGTGGGTCGCTCGGGTCCTACAATGAG. Protein: CASGSLGSYNE. The whole CDR3 sequence reads CASGSLGSYNEQFF.

This clone showed up many times. The read finishes 3 residues shy of the CDR3 end, and the germline J gene is used to complete it. The chain uses TRBV4-2 and TRBJ2-1; 10 positions agree with TRBD2. The V segment lost 1 base and the J segment 5 bases; nucleotides outside the gene matches: 5. The CDR3 covers 16 residues. Germline loops: CDR1 LGHNA, CDR2 YNFKEQ. CDR3 residues: CASSQGLAGGNNEQFF. Partial CDR3 DNA: TGTGCCAGCAGCCAAGGACTAGCGGGCGGCAACAATGAG.

This clone was observed at least ten times. The sequenced fragment ends 3 residues before the CDR3 boundary, so the rest is inferred from the germline J gene. This chain joins TRBV7-9 and TRBJ1-1; D unresolved. The germline V and J ends were trimmed by 7 bases and 1 base, with 10 bases remaining between them. Germline V CDR1 and CDR2: SEHNR, FQNEAQ (reference sequence). The CDR3 contains 13 residues. The sequenced part of the CDR3 DNA is TGTGCCAGCACCCCTCCCGGGAACACTGAA. Translating gives CASTPPGNTE. The whole CDR3 is CASTPPGNTEAFF.

This clone was detected ten times or more. The read ends 3 residues before the CDR3 terminus; that terminus is restored from the germline J gene. This chain joins TRBV14 and TRBJ2-3; D is uncertain. The germline V gene has CDR1 SGHDN and CDR2 FVKESK. Trimming took off 1 base at V and 4 bases at J, with 12 bases between the two ends. The CDR3 length is 15 residues. The DNA read from the CDR3 is TGTGCCAGCAGCCAAGGGGCAGTCTATTCAGATACG. Residues: CASSQGAVYSDT. The entire CDR3 protein reads CASSQGAVYSDTQYF.

This clone came up many times. The read comes to an end 3 residues before the CDR3 does, leaving the germline J gene to fill in the end. The chain is built from TRBV20-1 and TRBJ1-1; 8 bases fit TRBD1. The V gene's germline CDR1 is DFQATT and CDR2 SNEGSKA (reference sequence). The CDR3 is made up of 11 amino acids. CDR3 loop: CRATGGTEAFF. CDR3 bases read: TGCAGGGCCACAGGGGGCACTGAA.

This clone was observed many times. The missing CDR3 end, 3 residues past where the read stops, is filled in from the germline J gene. The rearrangement joins TRBV10-3 to TRBJ2-7; possible D gene TRBD2, 5 bases. The CDR3 is made up of 15 amino acids. Germline V lookup: CDR1 ENHRY, CDR2 SYGVKD. V was clipped by 5 bases and J by 4 bases, with 18 bases between them. Partial CDR3 DNA: TGTGCCATCAGTATACTAGGAGTCAGTCGGTACGAG. Protein: CAISILGVSRYE. The whole CDR3 protein is CAISILGVSRYEQYF.

This clone was counted at least ten times. The CDR3 end is not reached by the read, which stops 3 residues before it; the germline J gene fills it in. V gene TRBV11-2 combines with J gene TRBJ2-5; D may be TRBD2 (6 bases). This CDR3 region has 14 residues. The V end lost 8 bases, the J end lost 0 bases, and 13 bases lay between the germline ends. From germline, CDR1 is SGHAT and CDR2 FQNNGV. This CDR3 is CASLRGTHQETQYF. The CDR3 DNA, read in part, is TGTGCCAGCTTACGGGGGACCCACCAAGAGACC.

This clone was picked up many times. The read is 3 residues too short to cover the CDR3 end, so that end is filled in from the germline J gene. The V call is TRBV5-5, the J call TRBJ2-3; tentatively, D is TRBD1 (6 bases). The CDR3 covers 13 residues. Trimming took 0 bases from V and 6 from J, leaving 8 bases between them. Germline assignment: CDR1 SGHKS and CDR2 YYEKEE (reference sequence). The CDR3 DNA, read in part, is TGTGCCAGCAGCTTGGCAGGGGTGGATACG. This encodes CASSLAGVDT. The full CDR3 reads CASSLAGVDTQYF.

This clone was detected a few times. This may be a read error, as it is one base from a much larger clone. Read coverage stops 3 residues before the CDR3 terminus; the germline J gene supplies the remainder. This chain links TRBV2 with TRBJ1-2, with a possible D match to TRBD1 (5 bases). Germline CDR1 is SNHLY and CDR2 is FYNNEI. This CDR3 is 14 amino acids long. With 1 base removed from V and 7 bases from J, the gap between germline ends came to 13 bases. The CDR3 sequence: CASSEGQGWCGYTF. Partial CDR3 DNA: TGTGCCAGCAGTGAAGGCCAGGGATGGTGTGGC.

In its sample, this clone was seen many times. The CDR3 is CASSQSGTQYNEQFF. The part of the CDR3 DNA that was read is TGTGCCAGCAGCCAGTCCGGGACACAGTACAATGAG. The gene calls are TRBV7-9 and TRBJ2-1; D might be TRBD1 (6 bases). The read finishes 3 residues shy of the CDR3 end, and the germline J gene is used to complete it. Trimming stripped 5 bases from V and 4 bases from J, with 15 bases between. Germline values: CDR1 SEHNR, CDR2 FQNEAQ (reference sequence). The CDR3 spans 15 residues.

This clone was recorded many times. From the germline J gene comes the end of the CDR3, since the read stops 3 residues before it. This chain links TRBV18 with TRBJ1-5, with 10 bases identical to TRBD1. V lost 6 bases and J lost 4; bases outside the gene matches: 9. The CDR3 length is 16 residues. CDR1 and CDR2 (germline): KGHSH, LQKENI. The sequenced CDR3 bases are TGTGCCAGCTCCCCATTCCCGGGACAGGGGAATCAGCCC. Protein: CASSPFPGQGNQP. The whole CDR3 is CASSPFPGQGNQPQHF. Supplemented by reference TRBV18 and TRBJ1-5, the full variable domain reads NAGVMQNPRHLVRRRGQEARLRCSPMKGHSHVYWYRQLPEEGLKFMVYLQKENIIDESGMPKERFSAEFPKEGPSILRIQQVVRGDSAAYFCASSPFPGQGNQPQHFGDGTRLSIL.

In its sample, this clone was seen many times. The observed sequence ends 3 residues before the CDR3 terminus, with the missing tail filled in from the germline J gene. The V and J genes are TRBV2 and TRBJ1-1; D remains ambiguous. The ends were cut back, 1 base at V and 0 bases at J, with 9 bases in the middle. CDR3 length equals 15 residues. CDR1 is SNHLY and CDR2 is FYNNEI in the germline V gene. This CDR3 is CASSEGRLMNTEAFF. The covered CDR3 bases are TGTGCCAGCAGTGAAGGCAGGCTAATGAACACTGAA.

This clone was detected ten times or more. From the germline J gene comes the end of the CDR3, since the read stops 3 residues before it. The chain uses TRBV7-2 and TRBJ1-2, with D possibly being TRBD1 (5 bases). The CDR3 is 12 residues long. The germline gives CDR1 SGHTA, CDR2 FQGNSA. CDR3 in amino acids: CASSPNRSGYTF. The sequenced part of the CDR3 DNA is TGTGCCAGCAGCCCCAACAGGTCAGGC.

This clone appeared many times. The read ends 3 residues early relative to the CDR3; the germline J gene fills the gap. The chain couples TRBV7-9 to TRBJ2-7; 10 bases fit TRBD1. The V gene's germline CDR1 is SEHNR and CDR2 FQNEAQ (reference sequence). This CDR3 is built from 15 residues. The trim removed 2 bases at V and 2 bases at J, leaving 3 bases unmatched. CDR3 in amino acids: CASSLPGTGAYEQYF. CDR3 DNA (partial): TGTGCCAGCAGCTTACCCGGGACAGGGGCCTACGAG.

This clone was seen ten or more times. Additional DNA sequences in this sample encode the identical CDR3. CDR3 amino acids: CSAFQGAKNIQYF. Partial CDR3 DNA: TGCAGCGCTTTTCAGGGAGCCAAAAACATT. The chain joins TRBV20-1 to TRBJ2-4; perhaps TRBD1 as D (5 bases). The read terminates 3 residues ahead of where the CDR3 ends, so the germline J gene completes it. This CDR3 has 13 residues. The germline V gene has CDR1 DFQATT and CDR2 SNEGSKA (reference sequence).

In this sample, this clone turned up many times. The read terminates 3 residues before the CDR3 end, so the remaining end is supplied by the germline J gene. The rearrangement joins TRBV7-2 to TRBJ1-5, with D possibly TRBD1 on 6 matching bases. The CDR3 consists of 15 residues. The ends were cut back, 4 bases at V and 0 bases at J, with 10 bases in the middle. Germline loops: CDR1 SGHTA, CDR2 FQGNSA. CDR3 protein: CASSSTGFSNQPQHF. CDR3 DNA, as far as it was read: TGTGCCAGCAGCTCGACAGGTTTTAGCAATCAGCCC. Full variable domain (missing parts from reference TRBV7-2 and TRBJ1-5): GAGVSQSPSNKVTEKGKDVELRCDPISGHTALYWYRQSLGQGLEFLIYFQGNSAPDKSGLPSDRFSAERTGGSVSTLTIQRTQQEDSAVYLCASSSTGFSNQPQHFGDGTRLSIL.

This clone has ten or more counts. The read halts 3 residues ahead of the CDR3 end, with the missing end drawn from the germline J gene. The chain employs TRBV7-2 and TRBJ2-7; 9 positions agree with TRBD2. CDR1 and CDR2 from the germline V gene are SGHTA and FQGNSA. J was trimmed by 2 bases and V by 5 bases; bases with no gene match: 7. The CDR3 runs 15 residues. The CDR3 sequence is CASSRTGTSPYEQYF. The sequenced part of the CDR3 DNA is TGTGCCAGCAGCAGGACCGGGACTAGCCCCTACGAG. Full variable domain (rest looked up from reference TRBV7-2 and TRBJ2-7): GAGVSQSPSNKVTEKGKDVELRCDPISGHTALYWYRQSLGQGLEFLIYFQGNSAPDKSGLPSDRFSAERTGGSVSTLTIQRTQQEDSAVYLCASSRTGTSPYEQYFGPGTRLTVT.

This clone was detected many times. The CDR3 end is not reached by the read, which stops 3 residues before it; the germline J gene fills it in. The V call is TRBV2, the J call TRBJ2-1; 9 bases are a match to TRBD2. The junction had 8 bases not matched to a gene; V was cut back by 1 base and J by 7 bases. In germline, CDR1 is SNHLY, CDR2 FYNNEI. The CDR3 has 16 amino acids. The CDR3 bases that were read are TGTGCCAGCAGTGAAGAAATTAGCGGGAGTGGAAATGAG. The encoded protein is CASSEEISGSGNE. The entire CDR3 protein reads CASSEEISGSGNEQFF.

This clone was observed at least ten times. The read terminates 3 residues ahead of where the CDR3 ends, so the germline J gene completes it. V is TRBV11-2 and J is TRBJ2-7; D perhaps matches TRBD2 (5 bases). The CDR3 length is 14 residues. Germline CDR1 is SGHAT and CDR2 is FQNNGV. The germline V and J ends were trimmed by 2 bases and 0 bases, with 8 bases remaining between them. The CDR3 DNA, read in part, is TGTGCCAGCAGCTTACTAGCCAACTCCTACGAG. This codes for CASSLLANSYE. The CDR3 in its entirety is CASSLLANSYEQYF.

At least ten counts were recorded for this clone. The read ends 3 residues early relative to the CDR3; the germline J gene fills the gap. This rearrangement joins TRBV20-1 to TRBJ1-2; TRBD1 aligns across 8 bases. CDR1 and CDR2 from the germline V gene are DFQATT and SNEGSKA (reference sequence). CDR3 length: 13 amino acids. V was pared by 5 bases and J by 3 bases, with 5 bases of the junction left unmatched. The CDR3 DNA, read in part, is TGCAGTGCTCTGACAGGGGAGGACTATGGC. Translation gives CSALTGEDYG. The whole CDR3 protein is CSALTGEDYGYTF.